The next 22 T cell receptor beta chains were all read from a single sample in a study of CD8 T cells in ankylosing spondylitis. MiXCR, applied by TCRdb to the 5' RACE reads, yields one record per CDR3 protein. Of about 130,000 distinct CDR3 sequences detected, roughly 15% appear once; the ten largest clones hold approximately 33%. Study findings and constraints: A TCR beta motif of fewer than ten highly homologous variants seemed to mark ankylosing spondylitis blood.

The antigens of these receptors remain unknown. Sequencing was done on a sample of blood, either unsorted or a sorted T cell fraction (not recorded which). The origin of the receptors is a male donor with ankylosing spondylitis.

The chain has TRBV28 and TRBJ2-2; 8 nucleotides match TRBD2. V lost 5 bases and J lost 4; bases outside the gene matches: 15. CDR3 length: 18 amino acids. Germline lookup yields CDR1 MDHEN and CDR2 SYDVKM. The CDR3 here is CASSLFPPTSESTGELFF. CDR3 bases: TGTGCCAGCAGTCTATTCCCACCGACTAGCGAGTCCACCGGGGAGCTGTTTTTT.

This clonotype has just a few counts. This chain connects TRBV27 to TRBJ2-1; D gene ambiguous. V was clipped by 1 base and J by 8 bases, with 6 bases between them. Germline V CDR1 and CDR2: MNHEY, SMNVEV (reference sequence). The CDR3 is 12 residues long. CDR3 residues: CASSLLGDEQFF. CDR3 DNA sequence: TGTGCCAGCAGTTTATTAGGCGATGAGCAGTTCTTC.

Many counts were recorded for this clonotype. This chain joins TRBV20-1 and TRBJ2-1; 9 nucleotides agree with TRBD2. The V gene's germline CDR1 is DFQATT and CDR2 SNEGSKA (reference sequence). The CDR3 has 14 amino acids. With V trimmed by 3 bases and J by 3 bases, 3 bases remained unmatched. The CDR3 nucleotides are TGCAGTGCTAGGGGCGGGGGGGACTACAATGAGCAGTTCTTC. Its protein product is CSARGGGDYNEQFF.

This clonotype was counted once. The chain joins TRBV7-8 to TRBJ1-2; the D is unclear. Germline assignment: CDR1 SGHVS and CDR2 FQNEAQ. This CDR3 contains 14 residues. Trimming stripped 1 base from V and 2 bases from J, with 8 bases between. The CDR3 nucleotides are TGTGCCAGCAGCTTAGAGGGCAGGAACTATGGCTACACCTTC. It codes for CASSLEGRNYGYTF.

The sample holds a few counts of this clonotype. The chain is built from TRBV12-3 or TRBV12-4 and TRBJ2-1, with 10 bases aligning to TRBD1. CDR3 size: 17 residues. Germline trimming cut 5 bases from V and 8 bases from J; bases unmatched to any gene: 15. The CDR3 spells CASSTTPGQGTGDEQFF. The CDR3 DNA sequence: TGTGCCAGCAGTACCACCCCGGGACAGGGGACAGGCGATGAGCAGTTCTTC.

This chain connects TRBV13 to TRBJ2-1; 10 bases line up with TRBD2. The CDR3 contains 16 residues. Germline CDR1 PRHDT, CDR2 FYEKMQ (reference sequence). With 5 bases clipped from V and 8 bases from J, the junction kept 12 bases outside the gene matches. The CDR3 loop reads CASSHGRAGGWDEQFF. The CDR3 nucleotides are TGTGCCAGCAGCCACGGGCGAGCGGGAGGGTGGGATGAGCAGTTCTTC. Supplemented by reference TRBV13 and TRBJ2-1, the full variable domain reads AAGVIQSPRHLIKEKRETATLKCYPIPRHDTVYWYQQGPGQDPQFLISFYEKMQSDKGSIPDRFSAQQFSDYHSELNMSSLELGDSALYFCASSHGRAGGWDEQFFGPGTRLTVL.

This clonotype was seen many times. This sequence joins TRBV28 and TRBJ2-1; D unresolved. The CDR3 consists of 11 residues. The germline V gene encodes CDR1 MDHEN and CDR2 SYDVKM. Trimming stripped 6 bases from V and 9 bases from J, with 9 bases between. This CDR3 reads CASRFALEQFF. The CDR3 DNA reads TGTGCCAGCAGGTTCGCGCTTGAGCAGTTCTTC.

The chain is built from TRBV11-1 and TRBJ2-1; 10 nucleotides match TRBD1. The CDR3 sequence is 14 residues long. Trimming took 5 bases from V and 10 from J; bases not matched to a gene: 8. The V gene's germline CDR1 is SGHAT and CDR2 FQDESV (reference sequence). The CDR3 DNA reads as TGTGCCAGCAGCCCCCGGGACAGGGGTTGGGAGCAGTTCTTC. Translated, it gives CASSPRDRGWEQFF.

The J gene is TRBJ1-6, the V gene TRBV3-1, with D uncertain. V was clipped by 0 bases and J by 7 bases, with 10 bases between them. Germline CDR1 LGHDT, CDR2 YNNKEL (reference sequence). The CDR3 runs 15 residues. The DNA of the CDR3 is TGTGCCAGCAGCCAAGAGGGCGAAATAAATTCACCCCTCCACTTT. Translating gives CASSQEGEINSPLHF.

The chain is built from TRBV12-3 or TRBV12-4 and TRBJ2-1; D might be TRBD2 (6 bases). V was cut by 2 bases and J by 10 bases, with 12 bases left in between. The CDR3 spans 13 residues. CDR3 loop: CASSLIRRDEQFF. Here the CDR3 DNA reads TGTGCCAGCAGTTTAATTAGGCGGGACGAGCAGTTCTTC.

The V call is TRBV6-2 or TRBV6-3, the J call TRBJ1-5; D not certain. CDR1 is MNHEY and CDR2 is SVGEGT in the germline V gene. The CDR3 contains 12 residues. Trimming pared 4 bases from V and 7 bases from J, leaving 8 bases between. The CDR3 DNA reads TGTGCCAGCAGTTCCCGCAGCCAGCCCCAGCATTTT. Protein: CASSSRSQPQHF.

This clonotype was counted only a few times. The V call is TRBV7-6, the J call TRBJ2-1, with D perhaps TRBD2 (6 bases). Trimming pared 5 bases from V and 1 base from J, leaving 12 bases between. The CDR3 sequence is 15 residues long. From germline, CDR1 is SGHVS and CDR2 FNYEAQ. The CDR3 DNA follows: TGTGCCAGCAGCGGGGAGGCGGGATCCTACAATGAGCAGTTCTTC. Protein sequence: CASSGEAGSYNEQFF.

The chain is built from TRBV6-5 and TRBJ2-3, with D possibly being TRBD2 (6 bases). V lost 0 bases, J lost 0 bases, and 16 bases lay in between. The CDR3 consists of 18 residues. CDR1 is MNHEY, CDR2 SVGAGI, per germline. For the CDR3, the DNA is TGTGCCAGCAGTTACTCGAACGGGGGAGGCCCTAGCACAGATACGCAGTATTTT. This translates into CASSYSNGGGPSTDTQYF.

This clonotype has only a few counts. The rearrangement links TRBV5-6 to TRBJ2-1; 9 bases fit TRBD2. Germline CDR1 SGHDT, CDR2 YYEEEE. The ends lost 9 bases at V and 2 bases at J; junction bases unmatched: 3. This CDR3 comprises 13 residues. For the CDR3, the DNA is TGTGCCACCAAGCGGGAGGCCTACAATGAGCAGTTCTTC. Protein sequence: CATKREAYNEQFF.

This clonotype has a handful of counts. The chain links TRBV27 to TRBJ2-7, with 11 bases that match TRBD2. With 6 bases clipped from V and 4 bases from J, the junction kept 8 bases outside the gene matches. The CDR3 has 15 residues. Germline V gene lookup returns CDR1 MNHEY and CDR2 SMNVEV (reference sequence). This chain's CDR3 is CASRLAGGSQYEQYF. The CDR3 DNA reads TGTGCCAGCAGATTAGCGGGAGGGTCCCAGTACGAGCAGTACTTC.

The chain is built from TRBV27 and TRBJ2-6; no clear D gene. The CDR3 is 14 residues long. V lost 8 bases, J lost 0 bases, and 8 bases lay in between. Germline V gene sequence: CDR1 MNHEY, CDR2 SMNVEV (reference sequence). The CDR3: CASAWVSGANVLTF. DNA for the CDR3: TGTGCCAGCGCGTGGGTCTCTGGGGCCAACGTCCTGACTTTC.

This clonotype was counted a few times. This chain uses TRBV5-1 with TRBJ1-1; 7 nucleotides align to TRBD1. Germline lookup yields CDR1 SGHRS and CDR2 YFSETQ. V shed 0 bases and J 11 bases; nucleotides not matched to a gene: 10. CDR3 size: 14 residues. The CDR3 loop is CASSLVGTAVEAFF. The DNA for the CDR3 is TGCGCCAGCAGCTTGGTGGGGACAGCGGTGGAGGCTTTCTTT.

This clonotype was observed a few times. The CDR3 protein is CAWSTPGTGDLEQYF. The CDR3, as DNA: TGTGCCTGGAGTACTCCCGGGACAGGGGATCTCGAGCAGTACTTC. The chain uses TRBV30 and TRBJ2-7; 10 bases are shared with TRBD1. V was clipped by 2 bases and J by 6 bases; unmatched bases: 10. The CDR3 sequence is 15 residues long. CDR1 and CDR2 from the germline V gene are GTSNPN and SVGIG (reference sequence).

The chain joins TRBV6-6 to TRBJ2-1, with D perhaps TRBD2 (6 bases). Germline V lookup: CDR1 MNHNY, CDR2 SVGAGI (reference sequence). This CDR3 spans 13 amino acids. Between the trimmed V and J ends, which lost 6 bases and 8 bases, there was a span of 14 bases. CDR3 sequence: CASSPGTPDEQFF. The DNA for the CDR3 is TGTGCCAGCAGCCCCGGGACTCCTGATGAGCAGTTCTTC.

This clonotype was counted between two and nine times. The chain uses TRBV2 and TRBJ2-2; 8 bases agree with TRBD2. The length of the CDR3 is 15 residues. Germline CDR1 is SNHLY and CDR2 is FYNNEI. V dropped 3 bases and J dropped 0; count of bases not matched to a gene: 0. In nucleotides, the CDR3 is TGTGCCAGCAGTGAGACTAGCGCGAACACCGGGGAGCTGTTTTTT. Protein: CASSETSANTGELFF.

The rearrangement links TRBV2 to TRBJ2-7; D is undetermined. Germline CDR1 reads SNHLY; CDR2 reads FYNNEI. The CDR3 consists of 13 residues. The germline V and J ends were trimmed by 2 bases and 3 bases, with 8 bases remaining between them. The CDR3 reads CASSELTRYEQYF. For the CDR3, the DNA is TGTGCCAGCAGTGAATTAACCCGCTACGAGCAGTACTTC.

V gene TRBV27 combines with J gene TRBJ2-3; possibly TRBD2 for D (6 bases). Trimming stripped 4 bases from V and 5 bases from J, with 13 bases between. CDR1 is MNHEY, CDR2 SMNVEV, per germline (reference sequence). This CDR3 comprises 14 residues. CDR3 protein: CASSSWEEVDTQYF. The CDR3 nucleotides read TGTGCCAGCAGTTCTTGGGAGGAAGTAGATACGCAGTATTTT.